A selection of T cell receptor beta chains follows, all from one sample in a study of blood T cell repertoires in COVID-19. TCRdb's copy holds only in-frame clones and misses some; the assay was immunoSEQ multiplex PCR. The sample contains 320,000 or so clones, roughly 90% of which appear only once. Material: PBMCs or T cells enriched from blood (not recorded which). The source of these receptors is a woman under 40 who had recovered from COVID-19. Both conserved end residues are part of each CDR3. A D gene is named only where the DNA matches it firmly. Clone size, where shown, is once, few, many, or a class for clones that have expanded.

v_gene	d_gene	abundance	j_gene	CDR3nt	CDR3aa
TRBV7-8	TRBD1	NA	TRBJ1-6	TGTGCCAGCAGCTTAGTCGTACCGTCAGGGGGGTTTTATGATTCACCCCTCCACTTT	CASSLVVPSGGFYDSPLHF
TRBV28	NA	NA	TRBJ1-1	TGTGCCAGCACCGAACAGGTGATCACTGAAGCTTTCTTT	CASTEQVITEAFF
TRBV12-3/TRBV12-4	TRBD1	NA	TRBJ1-2	TGTGCCAGCAGCATTACACAGGGGTATGGCTACACCTTC	CASSITQGYGYTF
TRBV6-2/TRBV6-3	NA	NA	TRBJ2-2	TGTGCCAGCAGTTACCCCCCGAGAGGGCGAGCCACCGGGGAGCTGTTTTTT	CASSYPPRGRATGELFF
TRBV30	TRBD1	NA	TRBJ1-2	TGTGCCTGGAGATCACCCTCACCGGGACAGATAACCTTC	CAWRSPSPGQITF
TRBV9	NA	NA	TRBJ2-1	TGTGCCAGCAGCGTAGATGGGCGGAGCGGCAATGAGCAGTTCTTC	CASSVDGRSGNEQFF
TRBV29-1	NA	NA	TRBJ1-4	TGCAGCGTTGAAGGCCCTGGGAGTACTCCGAATGAAAAACTGTTTTTT	CSVEGPGSTPNEKLFF
TRBV24-1	TRBD1	NA	TRBJ2-3	TGTGCCACCAGTGGCCCGGGACAGGGGGCAACAGATACGCAGTATTTT	CATSGPGQGATDTQYF
TRBV5-4	TRBD1	NA	TRBJ2-7	TGTGCCAGCAGCTACGACAGGGGGCGCGCCTACGAGCAGTACTTC	CASSYDRGRAYEQYF
TRBV7-2	NA	few	TRBJ1-3	TGTGCCAGTAGGAGTTTCTCTGGAAACACCATATATTTT	CASRSFSGNTIYF
TRBV2	NA	NA	TRBJ1-5	TGTGCCAGCAGTGTCGCAGGCCGCAATCAGCCCCAGCATTTT	CASSVAGRNQPQHF
TRBV29-1	NA	NA	TRBJ1-4	TGCAGCGTTGAAGTCGGGACATATAATGAAAAACTGTTTTTT	CSVEVGTYNEKLFF
TRBV19	TRBD1	NA	TRBJ1-2	TGTGCCAGTAGCCGTGGACAGGGCGATTCGTATGGCTACACCTTC	CASSRGQGDSYGYTF
TRBV2	NA	NA	TRBJ1-1	TGTGCCAGCAGGGGGGGGGCCGCTTTCTTT	CASRGGAAFF
TRBV5-4	NA	NA	TRBJ2-1	TGTGCCAGCAGCTTGGCGGGCAGGGAGGTTAGGAATGAGCAGTTCTTC	CASSLAGREVRNEQFF
TRBV27	TRBD2	once	TRBJ2-1	TGTGCCAGCGCCAGCGGGGCCACCTACAATGAGCAGTTCTTC	CASASGATYNEQFF
TRBV24-1	TRBD1	once	TRBJ2-1	TGTGCCACCAGTGATCCCCAGGGGGCTACCTATCATGAGCAGTTCTTC	CATSDPQGATYHEQFF
TRBV10-3	NA	NA	TRBJ1-5	TGTGCCGTCCGAGGGTCAGGCCATAGCAATCAGCCCCAGCATTTT	CAVRGSGHSNQPQHF
TRBV28	NA	NA	TRBJ2-3	TGTGCCAGCAGATCGGACAGCAGCACAGATACGCAGTATTTT	CASRSDSSTDTQYF
TRBV2	TRBD2	NA	TRBJ2-5	TGTGCCAGCAGTGACCAGCGGGGGGGCCGCGAGACCCAGTACTTC	CASSDQRGGRETQYF
TRBV5-1	NA	once	TRBJ2-7	TGCGCCAGCAGCTCCGGGTCCGGCTCCTACGAGCAGTACTTC	CASSSGSGSYEQYF
TRBV3-1/TRBV3-2	NA	NA	TRBJ2-3	TGTGCCAGCAGCCAGGCCCGGGCGGGGACCACAGATACGCAGTATTTT	CASSQARAGTTDTQYF
TRBV6-4	TRBD2	NA	TRBJ2-2	TGTGCCAGCAGTCCTCAGCCAGCGGGGGACACCGGGGAGCTGTTTTTT	CASSPQPAGDTGELFF
TRBV3-1/TRBV3-2	NA	NA	TRBJ1-4	TGTGCCAGCAGCCAAGTTATCCGGGGAGTAGTAACTAATGAAAAACTGTTTTTT	CASSQVIRGVVTNEKLFF
TRBV15	TRBD1	NA	TRBJ2-5	TGTGCCACCAGCAGTAATTCTACAGGGGGCTATGAGACCCAGTACTTC	CATSSNSTGGYETQYF
TRBV9	TRBD1	NA	TRBJ1-2	TGTGCCAGCAGCGTCCGGGACAGGGACCGCTATGGCTACACCTTC	CASSVRDRDRYGYTF
TRBV11-2	TRBD1	once	TRBJ2-5	TGTGCCAGCATTATATTCGTACAGGGGCAACAAGAGACCCAGTACTTC	CASIIFVQGQQETQYF
TRBV11-2	NA	NA	TRBJ1-1	TGTGCCAGCAGCCTACAGAGGAACACTGAAGCTTTCTTT	CASSLQRNTEAFF
TRBV3-1/TRBV3-2	NA	NA	TRBJ2-2	TGTGCCAGCAGTCCGAGGGGGACAAGCAACACCGGGGAGCTGTTTTTT	CASSPRGTSNTGELFF
TRBV27	TRBD1	NA	TRBJ2-3	TGTGCCAGCAGGGGACAGGGGGCAGATACGCAGTATTTT	CASRGQGADTQYF
TRBV30	NA	once	TRBJ1-4	TGTGCCTGGAGTGTACGCGCAGGTCAGGGTGAAAAACTGTTTTTT	CAWSVRAGQGEKLFF
TRBV20-1	NA	NA	TRBJ1-2	TGCAGTGCTAGTAGGCAGGGTGCACTTTTCTATGGCTACACCTTC	CSASRQGALFYGYTF
TRBV5-1	TRBD1	NA	TRBJ1-1	TGCGCCAGCAGCTTGGGACAGGGGGCAACTGACACTGAAGCTTTCTTT	CASSLGQGATDTEAFF
TRBV7-9	NA	NA	TRBJ1-3	TGTGCCAGCTCGGGGAGCTCTGGAAACACCATATATTTT	CASSGSSGNTIYF
TRBV7-9	TRBD1	NA	TRBJ2-3	TGTGCCAGCAGCCCCGGGACAGGGGGCTCAGATACGCAGTATTTT	CASSPGTGGSDTQYF
TRBV30	NA	NA	TRBJ1-6	TGTGCCTGGGCGACAGCCTCCTATAATTCACCCCTCCACTTT	CAWATASYNSPLHF
TRBV5-5	NA	NA	TRBJ1-1	TGTGCCAGCAGCTTCCGGGAAATCGCCCGGAACACTGAAGCTTTCTTT	CASSFREIARNTEAFF
TRBV7-9	NA	NA	TRBJ1-4	TGTGCCAGCAGCTTAAGAAAGGACAGATTAACAACTAATGAAAAACTGTTTTTT	CASSLRKDRLTTNEKLFF
TRBV27	NA	NA	TRBJ2-1	TGTGCCAGCAGTTTACTAGCGATGAATGAGCAGTTCTTC	CASSLLAMNEQFF
TRBV12-3/TRBV12-4	TRBD1	few	TRBJ2-3	TGTGCCAGCAGTAAGGGGGCTGGTACGCAGTATTTT	CASSKGAGTQYF
TRBV5-8	NA	NA	TRBJ1-5	TGTGCCAGCAGCTTGGCGTCAGGGCTTCAGCCCCAGCATTTT	CASSLASGLQPQHF
TRBV5-1	TRBD1	NA	TRBJ2-7	TGCGCCAGCAGCCTACGACAGGGCCCTTACGAGCAGTACTTC	CASSLRQGPYEQYF
TRBV18	NA	NA	TRBJ1-1	TGTGCCAGCTCACCAAGCAGGGGCCGGGACACTGAAGCTTTCTTT	CASSPSRGRDTEAFF
TRBV7-8	TRBD2	NA	TRBJ2-3	TGTGCCAGCAGCCGGCCCCCCGCGGGGGGGCTAACGCAGTATTTT	CASSRPPAGGLTQYF
TRBV7-2	TRBD1	once	TRBJ1-2	TGTGCCAGCAGCCGCGGGACAGGAGGAGCCAACTATGGCTACACCTTC	CASSRGTGGANYGYTF
TRBV27	NA	NA	TRBJ2-4	TGTGCCAGCAGTCCCTGGGGGCTGGGGGACCGGATTCACATTCAGTACTTC	CASSPWGLGDRIHIQYF
TRBV14	TRBD1	NA	TRBJ2-1	TGTGCCAGCAGCCCCCTCGACAGGGCGGATGAGCAGTTCTTC	CASSPLDRADEQFF
TRBV28	NA	NA	TRBJ1-2	TGTGCCAGCATATCTCGGGGTATGATCTACGGCTACACCTTC	CASISRGMIYGYTF
TRBV2	NA	NA	TRBJ1-2	TGTGCCAGCAGTGATGTGGGCTACTATGGCTACACCTTC	CASSDVGYYGYTF
TRBV28	TRBD1	once	TRBJ2-2	TGTGCCAGCAGTCTCCCGGGACAGGGCACCGGGGAGCTGTTTTTT	CASSLPGQGTGELFF
TRBV7-8	NA	NA	TRBJ2-5	TGTGCCAGCAGCTTCTGGGCCTCCATTAGGGAGACCCAGTACTTC	CASSFWASIRETQYF
TRBV2	TRBD2	NA	TRBJ2-4	TGTGCCAGCAGTAGATCTTTAGCGGGGGCTACGGCGGAAAACATTCAGTACTTC	CASSRSLAGATAENIQYF
TRBV7-9	NA	once	TRBJ1-1	TGTGCCAGCAGCTTACAGGTTATGAACACTGAAGCTTTCTTT	CASSLQVMNTEAFF
TRBV24-1	TRBD2	NA	TRBJ2-3	TGTGCCACACAGGGACTAGCGGGGGGGCTGTCCACAGATACGCAGTATTTT	CATQGLAGGLSTDTQYF
TRBV28	NA	NA	TRBJ1-2	TGTGCCGGGTCGTCGGGGAGCTATGGCTACACCTTC	CAGSSGSYGYTF
TRBV4-1	NA	NA	TRBJ2-5	TGCGCCAGCAGCCAAGGGGAGCCATTGGGAGAGACCCAGTACTTC	CASSQGEPLGETQYF